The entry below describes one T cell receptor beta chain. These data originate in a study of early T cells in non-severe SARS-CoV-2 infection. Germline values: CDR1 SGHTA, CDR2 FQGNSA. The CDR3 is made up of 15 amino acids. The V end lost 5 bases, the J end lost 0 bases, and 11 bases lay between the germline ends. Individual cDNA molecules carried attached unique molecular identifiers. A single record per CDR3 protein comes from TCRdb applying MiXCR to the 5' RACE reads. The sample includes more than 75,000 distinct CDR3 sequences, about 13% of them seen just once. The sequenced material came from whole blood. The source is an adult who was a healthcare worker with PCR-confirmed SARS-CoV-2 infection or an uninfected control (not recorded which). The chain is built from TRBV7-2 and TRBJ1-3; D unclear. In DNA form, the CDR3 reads TGTGCCAGCAGCCCGGGAGTTTTCTCTGGAAACACCATATATTTT. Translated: CASSPGVFSGNTIYF.